Listed below are T cell receptor beta chains from one sample, sequenced in a study of PD-1 blockade in mismatch repair-deficient tumors. Assay used: immunoSEQ multiplex PCR; TCRdb lists only in-frame clones, some missing. The sample records about 14,000 clones, around 84% being singletons. No antigen is known for these receptors. The sample in question was cells cultured in vitro, obtained from a patient treated with pembrolizumab. Receptor source: an adult with mismatch repair-deficient cancer. The CDR3 runs from the conserved cysteine through the conserved F or W. D genes are given only for firm matches. Clone size is given for some rows only: seen once, a few or many times, or a class if the clone is expanded.

TRBV27,-,TRBJ2-7,-,CASSDSGSSYEQYF
TRBV13,-,TRBJ2-7,-,CASSLRAKPPYEQYF
TRBV27,-,TRBJ1-5,TRBD1,CASSVNWGQGGQPQHF
TRBV28,-,TRBJ2-1,-,CASSSLSGGQYNEQFF
TRBV15,-,TRBJ2-2,-,CATSRDITGTGELFF
TRBV5-1,-,TRBJ1-1,-,CASSLLDSLNTEAFF
TRBV19,-,TRBJ2-2,-,CASTLRGDYTGELFF
TRBV5-1,-,TRBJ2-5,-,CASSQWLAEKTQYF
TRBV6-1,-,TRBJ1-2,TRBD1,CASSPRTGVGYTF
TRBV28,-,TRBJ1-5,-,CASFSRRVRGQPQHF
TRBV5-1,-,TRBJ2-5,TRBD1,CASSLSPGGGETQYF
TRBV5-1,-,TRBJ2-7,TRBD1,CASSLGRGQGVSYEQYF
TRBV2,once,TRBJ2-1,TRBD1,CASSETNNRGEQFF
TRBV30,-,TRBJ1-5,-,CAWSVHVSNQPQHF
TRBV18,-,TRBJ1-1,-,CASSLQGLNTEAFF
TRBV2,-,TRBJ2-7,-,CASSELGETYEQYF
TRBV5-1,-,TRBJ2-1,TRBD2,CASSLWTSGNEQFF
TRBV19,-,TRBJ1-2,-,CASDPGYRDGYTF
TRBV7-9,-,TRBJ1-2,-,CASAGYGYTF
TRBV7-4,few,TRBJ1-1,-,CASSLDSYTEAFF
TRBV11-3,-,TRBJ1-1,-,CASSLDLYADSLLNTEAFF
TRBV6-1,-,TRBJ2-5,-,CASTLRGETQYF
TRBV10-3,-,TRBJ2-5,-,CAISERETQYF
TRBV15,-,TRBJ2-7,TRBD2,CATSSRTSGEQYF
TRBV6-5,-,TRBJ2-1,TRBD2,CASSLRGLAYNEQFF
TRBV6-1,-,TRBJ2-3,-,CASSGRDRSTDTQYF
TRBV5-5,few,TRBJ2-7,-,CASSLGGTYEQYF
TRBV6-1,-,TRBJ2-3,-,CASSEGPSTDTQYF
TRBV7-3,once,TRBJ1-5,-,CASSQGYSQPQHF
TRBV27,-,TRBJ2-7,TRBD1,CASSFGTGHYEQYF
TRBV18,-,TRBJ2-7,-,CASSTPLMGGAGIYEQYF
TRBV5-4,-,TRBJ2-7,-,CASSHERYEQYF
TRBV30,-,TRBJ1-1,-,CAWSVGNTEAFF
TRBV30,-,TRBJ2-2,-,CAWSVLLGNAGELFF
TRBV2,once,TRBJ2-7,-,CASSGNRDYEQYF
TRBV5-1,-,TRBJ2-1,-,CASSLASTRDNEQFF
TRBV5-4,once,TRBJ1-1,-,CASSPAGGARLTEAFF
TRBV4-1,-,TRBJ2-7,-,CASSPSGNEQYF
TRBV18,-,TRBJ1-4,-,CASSPSRVDEKLFF
TRBV27,-,TRBJ2-3,TRBD2,CASAPGTRPDTQYF
TRBV15,-,TRBJ2-7,TRBD1,CATSRGGDREDEQYF
TRBV11-3,-,TRBJ1-1,-,CASSLVLYTEAFF
TRBV11-2,few,TRBJ2-1,TRBD2,CASSLGLAGGHNNEQFF
TRBV10-3,-,TRBJ1-5,TRBD1,CAIRPTGEAGQPQHF
TRBV18,-,TRBJ2-7,-,CASSRGTLGEQYF
TRBV19,-,TRBJ1-1,-,CASSIEGRGTEAFF
TRBV27,-,TRBJ2-7,-,CASSLFPSNPYEQYF
TRBV27,once,TRBJ2-2,-,CASSLFTGSAGELFF
TRBV28,-,TRBJ1-5,-,CASSLRGVRQPQHF
TRBV5-6,-,TRBJ2-1,-,CASSLAAGEQFF
TRBV5-1,-,TRBJ2-7,-,CASSRDQSYEQYF
TRBV27,-,TRBJ2-4,TRBD1,CATWDRGEDIQYF
TRBV2,-,TRBJ1-2,TRBD1,CASSEARTGGHGYTF
TRBV7-9,-,TRBJ2-7,-,CASSSVRWYEQYF
TRBV18,-,TRBJ1-4,-,CASSPPGGASEKLFF
TRBV2,-,TRBJ1-2,-,CASRVGSRGEYGYTF
TRBV7-9,-,TRBJ2-7,-,CASSFLGPYEQYF